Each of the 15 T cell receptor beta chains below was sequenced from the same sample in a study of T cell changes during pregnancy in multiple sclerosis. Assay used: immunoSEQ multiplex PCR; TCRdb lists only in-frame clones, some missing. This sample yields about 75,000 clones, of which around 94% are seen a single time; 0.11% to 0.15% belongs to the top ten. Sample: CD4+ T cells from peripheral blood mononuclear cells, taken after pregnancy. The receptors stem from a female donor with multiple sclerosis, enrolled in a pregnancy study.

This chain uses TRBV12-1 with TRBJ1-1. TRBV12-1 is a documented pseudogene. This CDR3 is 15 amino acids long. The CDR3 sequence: CASSSGGSLNTEAFF. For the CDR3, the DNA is TGTGCCAGCAGCTCGGGAGGCAGCCTGAACACTGAAGCTTTCTTT.

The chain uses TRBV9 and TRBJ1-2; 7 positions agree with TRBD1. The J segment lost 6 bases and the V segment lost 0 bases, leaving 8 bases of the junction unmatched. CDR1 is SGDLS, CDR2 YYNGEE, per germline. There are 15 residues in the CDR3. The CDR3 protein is CASSVGGGTVDGYTF. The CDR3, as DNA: TGTGCCAGCAGCGTAGGAGGCGGGACAGTGGATGGCTACACCTTC. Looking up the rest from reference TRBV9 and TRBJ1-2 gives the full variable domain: DSGVTQTPKHLITATGQRVTLRCSPRSGDLSVYWYQQSLDQGLQFLIQYYNGEERAKGNILERFSAQQFPDLHSELNLSSLELGDSALYFCASSVGGGTVDGYTFGSGTRLTVV.

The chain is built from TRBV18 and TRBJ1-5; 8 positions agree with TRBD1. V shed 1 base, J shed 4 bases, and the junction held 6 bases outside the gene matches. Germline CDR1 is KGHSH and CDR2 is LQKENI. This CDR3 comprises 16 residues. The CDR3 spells CASSPLAGGGNQPQHF. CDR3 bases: TGTGCCAGCTCACCACTGGCAGGGGGCGGAAATCAGCCCCAGCATTTT.

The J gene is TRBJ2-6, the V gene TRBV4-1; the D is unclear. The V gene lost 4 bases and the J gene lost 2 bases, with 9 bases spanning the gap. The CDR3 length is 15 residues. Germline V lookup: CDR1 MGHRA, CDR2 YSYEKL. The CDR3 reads CASSPGVPGANVLTF. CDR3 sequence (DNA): TGCGCCAGCAGCCCCGGAGTCCCTGGGGCCAACGTCCTGACTTTC.

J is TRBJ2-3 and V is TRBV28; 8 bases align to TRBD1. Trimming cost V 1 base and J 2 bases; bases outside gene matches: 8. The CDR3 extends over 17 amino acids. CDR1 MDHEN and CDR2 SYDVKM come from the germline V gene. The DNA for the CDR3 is TGTGCCAGCAGTTTATACCCTCTGGACAGGGTCACAGATACGCAGTATTTT. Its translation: CASSLYPLDRVTDTQYF.

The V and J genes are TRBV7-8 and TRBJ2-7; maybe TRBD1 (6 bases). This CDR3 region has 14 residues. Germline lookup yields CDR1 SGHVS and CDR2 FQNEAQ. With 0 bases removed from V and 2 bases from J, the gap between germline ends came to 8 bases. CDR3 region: CASSLAPGAYEQYF. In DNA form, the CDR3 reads TGTGCCAGCAGCTTAGCCCCAGGGGCCTACGAGCAGTACTTC.

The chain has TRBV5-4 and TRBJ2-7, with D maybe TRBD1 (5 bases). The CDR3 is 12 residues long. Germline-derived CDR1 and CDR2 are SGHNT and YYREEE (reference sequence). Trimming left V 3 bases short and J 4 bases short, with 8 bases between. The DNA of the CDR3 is TGTGCCAGCAGCTGGCAGGGTTACGAGCAGTACTTC. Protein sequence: CASSWQGYEQYF.

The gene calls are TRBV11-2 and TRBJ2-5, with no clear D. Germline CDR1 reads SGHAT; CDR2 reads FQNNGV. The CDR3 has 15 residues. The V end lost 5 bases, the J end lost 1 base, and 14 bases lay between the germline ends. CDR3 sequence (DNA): TGTGCCAGCAGCCCCTCCCCTACGGGCCAAGAGACCCAGTACTTC. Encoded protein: CASSPSPTGQETQYF.

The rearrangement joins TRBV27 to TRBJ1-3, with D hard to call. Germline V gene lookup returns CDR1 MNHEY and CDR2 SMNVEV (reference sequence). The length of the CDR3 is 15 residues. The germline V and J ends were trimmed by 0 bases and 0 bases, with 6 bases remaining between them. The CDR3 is CASSLSGSSGNTIYF. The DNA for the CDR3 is TGTGCCAGCAGTTTATCAGGGAGCTCTGGAAACACCATATATTTT.

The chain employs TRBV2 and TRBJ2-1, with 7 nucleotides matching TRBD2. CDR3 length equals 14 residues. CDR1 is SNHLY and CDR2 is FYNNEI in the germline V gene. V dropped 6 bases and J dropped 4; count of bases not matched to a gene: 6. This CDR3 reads CASRSGTTYNEQFF. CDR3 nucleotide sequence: TGTGCCAGCAGGTCCGGGACTACTTACAATGAGCAGTTCTTC.

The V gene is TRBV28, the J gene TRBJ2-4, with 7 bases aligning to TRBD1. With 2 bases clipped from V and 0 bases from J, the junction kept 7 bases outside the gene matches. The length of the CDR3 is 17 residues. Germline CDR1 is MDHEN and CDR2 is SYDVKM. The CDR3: CASSLTEGALAKNIQYF. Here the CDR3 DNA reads TGTGCCAGCAGTTTAACCGAGGGGGCCTTAGCCAAAAACATTCAGTACTTC.

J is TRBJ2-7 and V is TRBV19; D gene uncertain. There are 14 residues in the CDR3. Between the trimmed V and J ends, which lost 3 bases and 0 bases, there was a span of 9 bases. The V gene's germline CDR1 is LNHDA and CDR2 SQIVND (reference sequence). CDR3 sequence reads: CASSMRLDSYEQYF. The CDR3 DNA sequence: TGTGCCAGTAGTATGCGGTTAGACTCCTACGAGCAGTACTTC.

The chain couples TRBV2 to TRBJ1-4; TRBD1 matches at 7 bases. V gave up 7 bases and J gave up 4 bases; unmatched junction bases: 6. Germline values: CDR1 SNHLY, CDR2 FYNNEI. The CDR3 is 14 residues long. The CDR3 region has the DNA TGTGCCAGCATCCTCGGACAGGTTAATGAAAAACTGTTTTTT. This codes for CASILGQVNEKLFF.

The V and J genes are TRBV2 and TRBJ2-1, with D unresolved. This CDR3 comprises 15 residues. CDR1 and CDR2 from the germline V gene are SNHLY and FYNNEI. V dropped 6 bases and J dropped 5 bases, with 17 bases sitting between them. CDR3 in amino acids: CASRASQRPHNEQFF. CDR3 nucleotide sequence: TGTGCCAGCAGGGCTTCCCAGAGGCCTCACAATGAGCAGTTCTTC.

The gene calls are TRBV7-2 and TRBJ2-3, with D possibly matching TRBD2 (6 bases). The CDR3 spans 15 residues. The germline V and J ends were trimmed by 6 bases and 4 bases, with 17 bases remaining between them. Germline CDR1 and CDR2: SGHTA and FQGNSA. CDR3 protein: CASRHSGGPPDTQYF. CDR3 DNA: TGTGCCAGCAGACATAGCGGCGGACCCCCAGATACGCAGTATTTT.